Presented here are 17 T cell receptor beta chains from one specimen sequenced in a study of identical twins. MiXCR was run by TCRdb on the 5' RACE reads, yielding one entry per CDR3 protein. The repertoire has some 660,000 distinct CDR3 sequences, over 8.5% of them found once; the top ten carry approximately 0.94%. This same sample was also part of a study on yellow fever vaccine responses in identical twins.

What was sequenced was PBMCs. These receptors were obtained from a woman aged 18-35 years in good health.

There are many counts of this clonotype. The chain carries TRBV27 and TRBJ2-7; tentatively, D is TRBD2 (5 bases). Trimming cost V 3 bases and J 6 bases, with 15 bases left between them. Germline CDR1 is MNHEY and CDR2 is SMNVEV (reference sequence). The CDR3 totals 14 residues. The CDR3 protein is CASSLLLGVGEQYF. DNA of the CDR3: TGTGCCAGCAGTTTGTTGTTGGGAGTGGGCGAGCAGTACTTC.

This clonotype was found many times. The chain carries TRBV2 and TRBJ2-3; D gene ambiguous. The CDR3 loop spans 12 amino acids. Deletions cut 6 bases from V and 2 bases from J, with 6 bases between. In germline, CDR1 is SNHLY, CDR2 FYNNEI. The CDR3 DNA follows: TGTGCCAGCAGCGCGTTCACAGATACGCAGTATTTT. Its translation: CASSAFTDTQYF.

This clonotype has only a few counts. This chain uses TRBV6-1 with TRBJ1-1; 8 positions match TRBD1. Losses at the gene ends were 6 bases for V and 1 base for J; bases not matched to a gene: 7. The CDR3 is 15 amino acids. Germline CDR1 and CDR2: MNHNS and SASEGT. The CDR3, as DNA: TGTGCCAGCAGCTCGACAGGGGCGACGAACACTGAAGCTTTCTTT. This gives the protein CASSSTGATNTEAFF.

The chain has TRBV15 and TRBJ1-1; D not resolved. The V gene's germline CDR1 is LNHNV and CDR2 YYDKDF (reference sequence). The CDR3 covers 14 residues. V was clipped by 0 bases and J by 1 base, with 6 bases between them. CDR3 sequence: CATSRDSRNTEAFF. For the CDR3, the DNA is TGTGCCACCAGCAGAGATTCGAGGAACACTGAAGCTTTCTTT.

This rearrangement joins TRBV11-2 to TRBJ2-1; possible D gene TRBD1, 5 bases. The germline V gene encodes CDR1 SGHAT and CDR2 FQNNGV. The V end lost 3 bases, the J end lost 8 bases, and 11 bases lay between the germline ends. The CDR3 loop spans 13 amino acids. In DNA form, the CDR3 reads TGTGCCAGCAGCTTCTCAGGGTTGTATGAGCAGTTCTTC. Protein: CASSFSGLYEQFF. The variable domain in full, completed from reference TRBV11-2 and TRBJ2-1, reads EAGVAQSPRYKIIEKRQSVAFWCNPISGHATLYWYQQILGQGPKLLIQFQNNGVVDDSQLPKDRFSAERLKGVDSTLKIQPAKLEDSAVYLCASSFSGLYEQFFGPGTRLTVL.

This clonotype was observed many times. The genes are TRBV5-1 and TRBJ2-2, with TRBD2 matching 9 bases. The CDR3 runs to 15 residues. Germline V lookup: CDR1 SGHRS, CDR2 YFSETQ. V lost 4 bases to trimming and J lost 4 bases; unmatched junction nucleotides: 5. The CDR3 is CASSGAGGPTGELFF. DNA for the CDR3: TGCGCCAGCAGCGGGGCGGGAGGGCCCACCGGGGAGCTGTTTTTT.

CDR3 coding DNA: TGCGCCAGCAGCTCTCAGGTTAGCTCCTACGAGCAGTACTTC. Protein sequence: CASSSQVSSYEQYF. The V gene is TRBV4-3, the J gene TRBJ2-7; D uncertain. V was trimmed by 5 bases and J by 0 bases, leaving 11 bases between them. Looked up from germline, CDR1 is LGHNA and CDR2 is YSLEER. The CDR3 runs 14 residues.

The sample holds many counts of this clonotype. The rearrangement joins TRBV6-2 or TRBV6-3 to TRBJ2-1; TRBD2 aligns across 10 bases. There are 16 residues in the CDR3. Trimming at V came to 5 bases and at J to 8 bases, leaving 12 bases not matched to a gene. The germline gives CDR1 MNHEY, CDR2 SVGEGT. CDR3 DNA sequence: TGTGCCAGCAGTCAGATATCTAGCGGGAGTCCCGATGAGCAGTTCTTC. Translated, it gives CASSQISSGSPDEQFF.

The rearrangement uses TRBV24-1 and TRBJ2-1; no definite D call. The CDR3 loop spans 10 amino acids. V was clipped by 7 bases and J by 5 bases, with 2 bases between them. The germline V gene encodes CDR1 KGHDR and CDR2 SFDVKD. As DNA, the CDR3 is TGTGCCACCAGAAACAATGAGCAGTTCTTC. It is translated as CATRNNEQFF.

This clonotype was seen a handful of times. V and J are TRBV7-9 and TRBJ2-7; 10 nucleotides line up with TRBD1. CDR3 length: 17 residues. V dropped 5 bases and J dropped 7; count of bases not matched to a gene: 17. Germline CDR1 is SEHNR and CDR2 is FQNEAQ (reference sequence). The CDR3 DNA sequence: TGTGCCAGCAGCCCCCTAGGCGCGGGACAGGGGAGGAGGGAGCAGTACTTC. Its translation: CASSPLGAGQGRREQYF.

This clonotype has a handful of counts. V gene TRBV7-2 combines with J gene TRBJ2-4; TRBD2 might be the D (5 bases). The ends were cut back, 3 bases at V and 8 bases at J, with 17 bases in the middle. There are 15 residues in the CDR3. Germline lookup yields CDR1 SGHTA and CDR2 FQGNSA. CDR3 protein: CASSFDGRPRDIQYF. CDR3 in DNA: TGTGCCAGCAGCTTCGACGGGCGGCCGCGGGACATTCAGTACTTC.

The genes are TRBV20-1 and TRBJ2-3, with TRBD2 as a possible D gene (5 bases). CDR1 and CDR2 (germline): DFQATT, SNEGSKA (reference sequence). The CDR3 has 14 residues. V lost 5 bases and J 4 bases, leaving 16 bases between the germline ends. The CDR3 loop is CSASRGGFADTQYF. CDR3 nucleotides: TGCAGTGCTTCCCGTGGCGGGTTCGCAGATACGCAGTATTTT.

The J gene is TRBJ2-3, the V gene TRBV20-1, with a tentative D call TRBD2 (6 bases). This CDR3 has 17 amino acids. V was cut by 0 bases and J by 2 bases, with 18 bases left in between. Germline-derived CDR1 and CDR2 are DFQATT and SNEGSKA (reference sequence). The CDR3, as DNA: TGCAGTGCTAGAGATCCGTGGGAGCGGGCTACCACAGATACGCAGTATTTT. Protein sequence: CSARDPWERATTDTQYF.

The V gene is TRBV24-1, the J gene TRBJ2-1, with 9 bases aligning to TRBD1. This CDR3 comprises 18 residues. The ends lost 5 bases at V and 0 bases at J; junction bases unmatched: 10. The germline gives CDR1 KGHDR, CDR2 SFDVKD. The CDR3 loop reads CATSAGQGELYSYNEQFF. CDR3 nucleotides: TGTGCCACCAGTGCGGGACAGGGAGAGTTGTACTCCTACAATGAGCAGTTCTTC.

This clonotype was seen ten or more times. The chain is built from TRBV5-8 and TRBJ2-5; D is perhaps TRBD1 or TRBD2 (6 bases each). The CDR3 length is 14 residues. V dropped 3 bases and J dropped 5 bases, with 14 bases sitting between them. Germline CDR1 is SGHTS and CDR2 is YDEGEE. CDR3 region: CASSSSGAGETQYF. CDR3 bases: TGTGCCAGCAGCTCCTCGGGGGCAGGGGAGACCCAGTACTTC.

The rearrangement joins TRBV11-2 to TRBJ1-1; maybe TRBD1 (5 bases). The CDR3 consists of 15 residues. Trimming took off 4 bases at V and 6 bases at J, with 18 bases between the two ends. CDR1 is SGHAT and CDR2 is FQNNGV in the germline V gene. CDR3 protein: CASSSRGEGRPEAFF. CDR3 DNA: TGTGCCAGCAGCTCCCGGGGGGAGGGTCGGCCTGAAGCTTTCTTT.

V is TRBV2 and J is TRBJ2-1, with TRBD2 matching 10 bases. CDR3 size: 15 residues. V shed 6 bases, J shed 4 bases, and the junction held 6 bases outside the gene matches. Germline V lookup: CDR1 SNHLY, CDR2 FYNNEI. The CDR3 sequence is CASRAASGGYNEQFF. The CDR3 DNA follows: TGTGCCAGCAGAGCCGCTAGCGGGGGTTACAATGAGCAGTTCTTC.